This passage covers 23 T cell receptor beta chains from one sample sequenced in a study of breast tumors, draining lymph nodes, adjacent tissues. Axillary draining lymph nodes of breast cancer patients supplied the node samples. TCRdb re-called the multiplex PCR reads with MiXCR, one entry per CDR3 protein. Of around 130,000 distinct CDR3 sequences in the sample, approximately 32% were seen once. The specimen sequenced was axillary lymph node tissue. The receptors shown here come from a female donor with breast cancer. Some clones in this sample may be carry-over from other donors' samples.

This clonotype was counted a few times. It is likely a read error, because the conserved phenylalanine at the end of the CDR3 is missing. The chain joins TRBV20-1 to TRBJ1-2, with a tentative D call TRBD1 (6 bases). The CDR3 has 13 amino acids. Germline V gene data show CDR1 as DFQATT and CDR2 as SNEGSKA (reference sequence). The germline V and J ends were trimmed by 6 bases and 10 bases, with 21 bases remaining between them. The CDR3 DNA reads as TGCAGTGCCACAGAACCCGGCAGGGGCGCCTACACCTAC. Its translation: CSATEPGRGAYTY.

Ten or more counts support this clonotype. The V call is TRBV20-1, the J call TRBJ1-3, with no clear D. The CDR3 runs to 13 residues. Germline V gene lookup returns CDR1 DFQATT and CDR2 SNEGSKA (reference sequence). With 3 bases removed from V and 3 bases from J, the gap between germline ends came to 9 bases. The CDR3: CSARDIDGNTIYF. The CDR3 DNA follows: TGCAGTGCTAGGGATATTGATGGAAACACCATATATTTT.

V usage is TRBV10-3 and J usage is TRBJ1-2; D remains ambiguous. This CDR3 has 15 amino acids. Germline CDR1 reads ENHRY; CDR2 reads SYGVKD. Trimming cost V 7 bases and J 4 bases, with 19 bases left between them. This chain's CDR3 is CAINSGLSGGYGYTF. CDR3 nucleotides: TGTGCCATCAATTCCGGACTCTCTGGCGGCTATGGCTACACCTTC.

The sample holds many counts of this clonotype. The chain employs TRBV11-3 and TRBJ2-1; possibly TRBD1 for D (5 bases). This CDR3 has 15 amino acids. The V gene lost 0 bases and the J gene lost 10 bases, with 16 bases spanning the gap. The germline CDR1 and CDR2 sequences are SGHNT and YENEEA. CDR3 region: CASSLEGARSGEQFF. DNA for the CDR3: TGTGCCAGCAGCTTAGAAGGGGCCAGGTCGGGCGAGCAGTTCTTC.

This clonotype was counted between two and nine times. A much larger clone lies one base from this, so it may be a read error. The chain has TRBV6-1 and TRBJ1-2; no clear D. CDR1 MNHNS and CDR2 SASEGT come from the germline V gene. The V end was cut by 6 bases, the J end by 3 bases, with 11 bases between. This CDR3 region has 13 residues. CDR3: CASRMNLDYGYTF. CDR3 coding DNA: TGTGCCAGCAGAATGAACCTTGACTATGGCTACACCTTC.

The V gene is TRBV12-3 or TRBV12-4, the J gene TRBJ2-6, with unresolved D. V gave up 3 bases and J gave up 3 bases, with 9 bases separating them. The CDR3 consists of 15 residues. For the CDR3, the DNA is TGTGCCAGCAGTTTTCTAGGTAATGGGGCCAACGTCCTGACTTTC. As protein: CASSFLGNGANVLTF.

J is TRBJ2-5 and V is TRBV6-1; the D is unclear. Germline V gives CDR1 MNHNS, CDR2 SASEGT. The CDR3 is 14 amino acids. V lost 6 bases to trimming and J lost 4 bases, with 15 bases between them. DNA for the CDR3: TGTGCCAGCAGCCAGACCCCCGCTGCAGAGACCCAGTACTTC. It translates to CASSQTPAAETQYF.

The table lists this clonotype with many counts. The chain is built from TRBV20-1 and TRBJ1-5; tentative D call: TRBD1 (5 bases). Deletions cut 1 base from V and 9 bases from J, with 13 bases between. This CDR3 region has 13 residues. Germline V gene lookup returns CDR1 DFQATT and CDR2 SNEGSKA (reference sequence). The CDR3 DNA reads as TGCAGTGCTAGAGTCGAGGGGATTGGGCCCCAGCATTTT. This codes for CSARVEGIGPQHF.

Ten or more counts support this clonotype. V gene TRBV5-1 combines with J gene TRBJ1-6; D remains unclear. This CDR3 is built from 15 residues. From germline, CDR1 is SGHRS and CDR2 YFSETQ. V gave up 5 bases and J gave up 5 bases, with 14 bases separating them. This chain's CDR3 is CASRRWGSDNSPLHF. The CDR3 coding sequence is TGCGCCAGCAGGCGCTGGGGTAGCGATAATTCACCCCTCCACTTT.

This clonotype was seen ten or more times. V usage is TRBV5-6 and J usage is TRBJ1-3, with D possibly TRBD1 on 6 matching bases. This CDR3 contains 14 residues. Looked up from germline, CDR1 is SGHDT and CDR2 is YYEEEE. V lost 4 bases to trimming and J lost 4 bases, with 12 bases between them. The CDR3 loop is CASSGRGRGNTIYF. DNA for the CDR3: TGTGCCAGCAGCGGTCGGGGGCGGGGAAACACCATATATTTT.

This clonotype was counted many times. This sequence joins TRBV6-6 and TRBJ2-1, with D possibly matching TRBD2 (7 bases). This CDR3 is 12 amino acids long. The V and J ends lost 6 bases and 15 bases respectively, with 18 bases between them. Germline CDR1 is MNHNY and CDR2 is SVGAGI (reference sequence). CDR3 residues: CASRPSGGGGFF. CDR3 DNA sequence: TGTGCCAGCAGACCCTCTGGGGGGGGCGGGTTCTTC.

To note about this clonotype: It is unclear where the CDR3 begins or ends on the DNA, so no DNA is shown, and the CDR3 is as TCRdb lists it. The chain carries TRBV5-5 and TRBJ1-5; the tabulated D call, TRBD1, remains unverified against the DNA. Termini included, the CDR3 measures 20 amino acids. CDR1 and CDR2 (germline): SGHKS, YYEKEE (reference sequence). The CDR3 sequence is CASSFYICSAHRDGNQPQHF.

This clonotype was seen more than once but under ten times. A much larger clone differs by one base, so this may be a read error. This rearrangement joins TRBV6-1 to TRBJ1-2; D is possibly TRBD1 (6 bases). The CDR3 runs 15 residues. From germline, CDR1 is MNHNS and CDR2 SASEGT. V lost 6 bases and J 3 bases, leaving 17 bases between the germline ends. CDR3 DNA: TGTGCCAGCAGACGGGAGGGCCAGGGGTACTATGGCTACACCTTC. Its protein product is CASRREGQGYYGYTF.

This chain connects TRBV20-1 to TRBJ1-2, with 9 bases that match TRBD1. Trimming took 6 bases from V and 1 from J; bases not matched to a gene: 9. The CDR3 covers 15 residues. Germline CDR1 is DFQATT and CDR2 is SNEGSKA (reference sequence). The DNA for the CDR3 is TGCAGTGCCAATGGCGGGACAGGGAATAACTATGGCTACACCTTC. Translating it yields CSANGGTGNNYGYTF.

As concerns this clonotype: This may be a read error: a much more frequent sequence differs by one nucleotide. This chain connects TRBV20-1 to TRBJ1-2; weak D call: TRBD1 (5 bases). Trimming shortened V by 0 bases and J by 7 bases, and 18 bases separated the two germline ends. The CDR3 length is 15 residues. CDR1 DFQATT and CDR2 SNEGSKA come from the germline V gene (reference sequence). CDR3 nucleotide sequence: TGCAGTGCTAGAGACCGGGACTCGAAACCGGGTGGCTACACCTTC. Its translation: CSARDRDSKPGGYTF.

This clonotype was detected ten times or more. CDR3 DNA sequence: TGCAGCGTTGAAATCAGGGTTGGTGAGCAGTTCTTC. It is translated as CSVEIRVGEQFF. The chain recombines TRBV29-1 with TRBJ2-1; tentatively, D is TRBD1 (5 bases). The germline CDR1 and CDR2 sequences are SQVTM and ANQGSEA. The CDR3 loop spans 12 amino acids. Trimming cost V 2 bases and J 9 bases, with 11 bases left between them.

This clonotype appeared many times. The chain has TRBV6-1 and TRBJ1-6, with unresolved D. The V gene's germline CDR1 is MNHNS and CDR2 SASEGT. This CDR3 has 14 residues. Trimming stripped 6 bases from V and 4 bases from J, with 10 bases between. CDR3 nucleotides: TGTGCCAGCAGGTCCGACGAGTATAATTCACCCCTCCACTTT. It encodes CASRSDEYNSPLHF.

This clonotype appeared many times. V gene TRBV6-1 combines with J gene TRBJ2-7, with D possibly TRBD2 on 6 matching bases. V was shortened by 7 bases and J by 3 bases, with 19 bases between the two germline ends. The length of the CDR3 is 15 residues. Germline assignment: CDR1 MNHNS and CDR2 SASEGT. This chain's CDR3 is CASNRDLREVYEQYF. CDR3 DNA sequence: TGTGCCAGCAACCGGGACCTGAGGGAGGTCTACGAGCAGTACTTC.

This clonotype showed up many times. The chain couples TRBV29-1 to TRBJ2-7, with 7 bases matching TRBD2. After removal of 7 bases from V and 8 bases from J, the junction contained 11 bases not matched to a gene. Germline CDR1 is SQVTM and CDR2 is ANQGSEA. The CDR3 is 12 residues long. The CDR3 here is CSGRWPGTKQYV. CDR3 DNA: TGCAGCGGAAGGTGGCCAGGGACTAAGCAGTACGTC.

This clonotype was recorded at least ten times. The genes are TRBV18 and TRBJ2-5; TRBD1 might be the D (6 bases). This CDR3 comprises 13 residues. The germline V and J ends were trimmed by 3 bases and 5 bases, with 10 bases remaining between them. The germline CDR1 and CDR2 sequences are KGHSH and LQKENI. The CDR3 DNA sequence: TGTGCCAGCTCACCGGCAGGGGAGGAGACCCAGTACTTC. Protein product: CASSPAGEETQYF.

For this clonotype: A much more abundant neighbour one base away suggests this may be a read error. This chain uses TRBV5-6 with TRBJ2-1; either TRBD1 or TRBD2 may fit D (5 bases each). Germline CDR1 reads SGHDT; CDR2 reads YYEEEE. This CDR3 has 15 residues. CDR3 in amino acids: CASSFWGTSYDEQFF. CDR3 nucleotide sequence: TGTGCCAGCAGCTTTTGGGGGACCTCCTACGATGAGCAGTTCTTC.

This clonotype occurred many times. This chain uses TRBV30 with TRBJ1-5; D gene uncertain. Trimming took 1 base from V and 2 from J, leaving 12 bases between them. This CDR3 is built from 15 residues. Germline CDR1 is GTSNPN and CDR2 is SVGIG (reference sequence). CDR3 protein: CAWSAPIIGNQPQHF. The CDR3 DNA follows: TGTGCCTGGAGTGCCCCCATTATCGGCAATCAGCCCCAGCATTTT. The entire variable domain, with the rest obtained from reference TRBV30 and TRBJ1-5, is as follows: SQTIHQWPATLVQPVGSPLSLECTVEGTSNPNLYWYRQAAGRGLQLLFYSVGIGQISSEVPQNLSASRPQDRQFILSSKKLLLSDSGFYLCAWSAPIIGNQPQHFGDGTRLSIL.

This clonotype was seen many times. This chain joins TRBV12-3 or TRBV12-4 and TRBJ2-7, with 9 bases matching TRBD1. This CDR3 is built from 13 residues. V lost 4 bases to trimming and J lost 5 bases; unmatched junction nucleotides: 3. In DNA, the CDR3 is TGTGCCAGCAGTTACCGGGACAGGGACGAGCAGTACGTC. It is translated as CASSYRDRDEQYV.